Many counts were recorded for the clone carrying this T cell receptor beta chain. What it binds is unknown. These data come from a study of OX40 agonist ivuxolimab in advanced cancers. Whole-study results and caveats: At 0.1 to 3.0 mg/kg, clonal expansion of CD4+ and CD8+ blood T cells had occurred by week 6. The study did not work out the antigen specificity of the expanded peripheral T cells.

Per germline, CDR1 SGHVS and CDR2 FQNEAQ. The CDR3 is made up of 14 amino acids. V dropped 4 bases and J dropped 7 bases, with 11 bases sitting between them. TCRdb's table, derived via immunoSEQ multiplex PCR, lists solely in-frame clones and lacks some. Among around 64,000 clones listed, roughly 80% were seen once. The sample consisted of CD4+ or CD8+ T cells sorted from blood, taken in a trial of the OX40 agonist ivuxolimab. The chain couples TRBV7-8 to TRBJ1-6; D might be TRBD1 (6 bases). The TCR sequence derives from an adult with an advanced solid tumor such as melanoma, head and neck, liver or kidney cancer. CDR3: CASSSTGSNSPLHF. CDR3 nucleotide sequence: TGTGCCAGCAGCTCCACAGGGTCCAATTCACCCCTCCACTTT.